A selection of T cell receptor beta chains follows, all from one sample in a study of blood T cell repertoires in COVID-19. Here immunoSEQ multiplex PCR was the method, and the copy in TCRdb shows in-frame clones only, minus some. The table records fewer than 200,000 clones, around four fifths of them present only once. Sample: peripheral blood. These receptors were obtained from a man in his 70s with active or convalescent COVID-19. The CDR3 runs from the conserved cysteine through the conserved F or W. A D gene is named only where the DNA matches it firmly.

V,D,J,CDR3
TRBV10-3,TRBD1,TRBJ1-1,CAISPGRTGRENTEAFF
TRBV2,TRBD2,TRBJ2-4,CASSERVAGVAKNIQYF
TRBV5-1,TRBD1,TRBJ1-2,CASSAGTGSWGASGYTF
TRBV5-1,TRBD1,TRBJ2-5,CASVTRGLAQETQYF
TRBV6-5,TRBD1,TRBJ1-1,CASSRGTAGATEAFF
TRBV24-1,.,TRBJ2-3,CATSGQTDTQYF
TRBV4-2,TRBD2,TRBJ2-2,CASSQWRGGNTGELFF
TRBV10-3,TRBD2,TRBJ2-7,CAISDLAGSSYEQYF
TRBV2,.,TRBJ2-3,CASSGESTDTQYF
TRBV9,.,TRBJ2-7,CASSVGPSQNQYEQYF
TRBV2,TRBD1,TRBJ2-5,CASSGQGSGETQYF
TRBV27,.,TRBJ1-1,CASISSREGRGTEAFF
TRBV12-5,TRBD2,TRBJ2-1,CASGLRLPGGSGHHEQFF
TRBV28,.,TRBJ1-2,CASSTAGRQELYGYTF
TRBV18,TRBD1,TRBJ1-4,CASSRDRGTNEKLFF
TRBV10-3,TRBD1,TRBJ1-2,CAISDGQEEGYGYTF
TRBV6-6,TRBD1,TRBJ1-2,CASRSAADRSYGYTF
TRBV7-8,TRBD2,TRBJ2-2,CASSFVAGTTGELFF
TRBV30,TRBD1,TRBJ1-4,CAGSGTGYEKLFF
TRBV3-1/TRBV3-2,.,TRBJ1-6,CASSPVNSPLHF
TRBV5-1,TRBD2,TRBJ2-2,CASSFGLAGGNTGELFF
TRBV4-2,.,TRBJ2-7,CASSSRLDYEQYF
TRBV4-1,.,TRBJ2-3,CASSRADSTDTQYF
TRBV5-1,TRBD1,TRBJ2-5,CASSQGQGGETQYF
TRBV29-1,TRBD1,TRBJ2-7,CSALGTGAYEQYF
TRBV19,TRBD1,TRBJ2-7,CASSIPGDRGYEQYF
TRBV18,.,TRBJ1-6,CASSHGVKGSPLHF
TRBV18,.,TRBJ1-2,CASSSSYGYTF
TRBV5-6,.,TRBJ1-1,CASSSKGVNTEAFF
TRBV9,.,TRBJ2-7,CASSVGAGSSYEQYF
TRBV7-9,TRBD1,TRBJ1-2,CASSLRDSTIGYTF
TRBV30,.,TRBJ2-1,CAWRLVGGNSDEQFF
TRBV9,.,TRBJ1-2,CASSVDGRGRYDLNYGYTF
TRBV9,.,TRBJ1-4,CASSVGPTGPNEKLFF
TRBV11-2,TRBD1,TRBJ1-1,CASSTWTGQNTEAFF
TRBV6-5,.,TRBJ1-1,CASSYRAEAFF
TRBV2,TRBD1,TRBJ1-4,CASSPGTGDEKLFF